Here is one T cell receptor (beta chain) with its context. The CDR3 end shows no conserved phenylalanine or tryptophan, and so a read error is likely. The CDR3 extends over 14 amino acids. The germline V gene has CDR1 DFQATT and CDR2 SNEGSKA (reference sequence). V lost 1 base to trimming and J lost 7 bases; unmatched junction nucleotides: 4. This entry comes from a study of CD8+CD57+ T cells in acquired aplastic anemia. Using genomic DNA as the template, TCR beta VDJ and CDR3 profiling was carried out. In TCRdb, the reads were re-called with MiXCR into one record per CDR3 protein. The sample holds over 250,000 distinct CDR3 sequences, around three fifths seen once. Only patients with CD8+CD57+ cell expansion on flow cytometry were chosen for sequencing. The blood sampling took place in patients who had so far received no therapy.

The chain uses TRBV20-1 and TRBJ1-6; TRBD1 matches at 7 bases. The sequence came from a human donor with aplastic anemia. Material for sequencing was sorted CD4+, CD8+, or CD8+CD57+ T cells (not recorded which) from PBMCs. The CDR3 coding sequence is TGCAGTGCTAGAGCGGGGACAGAGAATTCACCCCTCCACTGT. It translates to CSARAGTENSPLHC.